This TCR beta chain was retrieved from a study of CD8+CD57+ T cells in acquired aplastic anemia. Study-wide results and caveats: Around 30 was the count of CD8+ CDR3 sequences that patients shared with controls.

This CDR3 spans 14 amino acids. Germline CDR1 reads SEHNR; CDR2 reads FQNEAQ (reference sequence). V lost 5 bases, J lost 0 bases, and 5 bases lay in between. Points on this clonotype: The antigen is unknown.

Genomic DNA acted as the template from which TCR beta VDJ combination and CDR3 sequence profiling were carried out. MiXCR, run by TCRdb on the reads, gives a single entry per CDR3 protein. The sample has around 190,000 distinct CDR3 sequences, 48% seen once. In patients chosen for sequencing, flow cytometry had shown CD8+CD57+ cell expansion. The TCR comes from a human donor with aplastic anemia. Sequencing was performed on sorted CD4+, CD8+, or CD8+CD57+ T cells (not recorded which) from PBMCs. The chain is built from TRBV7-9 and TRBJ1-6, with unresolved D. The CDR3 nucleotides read TGTGCCAGCAGCCCTGCCTCCTATAATTCACCCCTCCACTTT. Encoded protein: CASSPASYNSPLHF.